This T cell receptor (beta chain) was observed in a study of T cells in Graves' hyperthyroidism and ophthalmopathy. Amplification of TCR beta CDR3 regions was performed using RNA transcripts as template. The HTBI set primed first-round TCR CDR3 RT-PCR. TCRdb ran MiXCR on the multiplex PCR reads and lists one entry per CDR3 protein. The sample records around 700,000 distinct CDR3 sequences, about a third being singletons. Notes on this clonotype: Its matching antigen is unknown.

Per germline, CDR1 ENHRY and CDR2 SYGVKD. V dropped 5 bases and J dropped 0 bases, with 7 bases sitting between them. The CDR3 contains 13 residues. Whole-study findings and limits: Blood shared most expanded thyroid clonotypes above 0.001.

It was considered stable Graves' hyperthyroidism when ophthalmopathy did not progress within 18 months. Lactation, pregnancy, other autoimmune disease or uncontrolled infection led to exclusion of patients. The chain carries TRBV10-3 and TRBJ1-2, with D tentatively TRBD1 (6 bases). Sequencing used blood. This sequence was found in a woman aged 40-49 years with Graves' hyperthyroidism. CDR3 DNA sequence: TGTGCCATCAGTAGGGACACTAACTATGGCTACACCTTC. This sequence encodes CAISRDTNYGYTF.